This is a list of T cell receptor beta chains from one sample in a study of T cell repertoires in cytomegalovirus infection. TCRdb re-derived calls from the reads in MiXCR, one entry per CDR3 protein. The sample lists 300,000 to 400,000 distinct CDR3 sequences, 25% to 35% seen once, with roughly 20% in the top ten. Their recognized antigens are unknown. The input for sequencing was cultured PBMCs, taken from culture after CMV antigen stimulation. The source of these receptors is a human donor in good health (CMV status not recorded). Some clones in this sample may be carry-over from other donors' samples. Each CDR3 is given with its conserved first and last residue. Each record gives: V gene, J gene, D gene, clone size, CDR3 protein, CDR3 DNA. D genes are given only for firm matches. Size is stated for part of the rows, as once, few or many counts, or as a class when the clone is expanded.

TRBV12-3/TRBV12-4	TRBJ2-1	NA	NA	CASVQGMLNEQFF	TGTGCCAGCGTCCAGGGGATGCTCAATGAGCAGTTCTTC
TRBV2	TRBJ1-3	NA	many	CARKGSGNTIYF	TGTGCCAGAAAGGGGTCTGGAAACACCATATATTTT
TRBV5-6	TRBJ2-3	TRBD1	many	CASSRSDRAITDTQYF	TGTGCCAGCAGCCGTTCGGACAGGGCGATCACAGATACGCAGTATTTT
TRBV3-1	TRBJ2-1	NA	many	CASSSQAGPSYNEQFF	TGTGCCAGCAGCTCCCAAGCTGGCCCTTCCTACAATGAGCAGTTCTTC
TRBV28	TRBJ2-7	TRBD2	once	CASSLMGEGWKAYEQYF	TGTGCCAGCAGTTTAATGGGGGAGGGGTGGAAAGCCTACGAGCAGTACTTC
TRBV7-2	TRBJ1-1	TRBD1	few	CASSLDRIRNTEAFF	TGTGCCAGCAGCTTGGACAGGATTCGAAACACTGAAGCTTTCTTT
TRBV20-1	TRBJ2-2	NA	NA	CSARDEGGGNTGELFF	TGCAGTGCTAGAGATGAGGGGGGGGGGAACACCGGGGAGCTGTTTTTT
TRBV12-3/TRBV12-4	TRBJ1-4	NA	NA	CASSLDPSVEKLFF	TGTGCCAGCAGTTTAGACCCCAGTGTTGAAAAACTGTTTTTT
TRBV12-3/TRBV12-4	TRBJ1-5	NA	NA	CASRTYNQPQHF	TGTGCCAGCAGGACGTACAATCAGCCCCAGCATTTT
TRBV2	TRBJ1-5	NA	NA	CASSEGGHSNQPQHF	TGTGCCAGCAGTGAGGGAGGGCATAGCAATCAGCCCCAGCATTTT
TRBV6-1	TRBJ2-3	NA	once	CASSEAGGRTDTQYF	TGTGCCAGCAGTGAAGCGGGGGGGCGGACAGATACGCAGTATTTT
TRBV28	TRBJ1-5	TRBD1	few	CASRSGTGVYSNQPQHF	TGTGCCAGCAGATCCGGGACAGGGGTCTATAGCAATCAGCCCCAGCATTTT
TRBV10-3	TRBJ1-1	TRBD1	NA	CAIKGDRNTEAFF	TGTGCCATCAAGGGGGACAGGAACACTGAAGCTTTCTTT
TRBV4-1	TRBJ1-2	NA	many	CASSQTFARANYGYTF	TGCGCCAGCAGCCAAACTTTCGCCAGGGCTAACTATGGCTACACCTTC
TRBV7-9	TRBJ1-1	TRBD1	many	CASNPGQTNTEAFF	TGTGCCAGCAACCCGGGACAGACTAACACTGAAGCTTTCTTT
TRBV7-9	TRBJ1-3	NA	NA	CASRLSSGNTIYF	TGTGCCAGCAGGTTGTCATCTGGAAACACCATATATTTT
TRBV29-1	TRBJ1-2	NA	few	CSVETPGFGNYGYTF	TGCAGCGTTGAAACCCCAGGGTTTGGTAACTATGGCTACACCTTC
TRBV6-5	TRBJ1-2	NA	NA	CASTLGLRYGYTF	TGTGCCAGCACCCTGGGACTGCGCTATGGCTACACCTTC
TRBV20-1	TRBJ2-5	TRBD2	once	CSATGTSGREETQYF	TGCAGTGCTACCGGGACTAGCGGGAGGGAAGAGACCCAGTACTTC
TRBV11-2	TRBJ1-6	NA	few	CASSLEPGNSPLHF	TGTGCCAGCAGCTTAGAACCCGGGAATTCACCCCTCCACTTT
TRBV6-5	TRBJ1-2	NA	NA	CASSLSRGGPYGYTF	TGTGCCAGCAGTCTGTCCCGTGGGGGACCCTATGGCTACACCTTC
TRBV7-6	TRBJ1-5	NA	few	CASSLMKGRTNQPQHF	TGTGCCAGCAGCCTAATGAAGGGTAGGACCAATCAGCCCCAGCATTTT
TRBV10-3	TRBJ2-7	NA	NA	CAISEGVTETVYEQYF	TGTGCCATCAGTGAGGGTGTAACTGAGACTGTCTACGAGCAGTACTTC
TRBV12-3/TRBV12-4	TRBJ1-1	TRBD1	NA	CASTPLTGRDTEAFF	TGTGCCAGCACTCCCCTGACAGGGAGGGACACTGAAGCTTTCTTT
TRBV5-5	TRBJ2-1	TRBD2	NA	CASSSGTSGGAWGNEQFF	TGTGCCAGCAGCTCCGGGACTAGCGGGGGGGCGTGGGGAAATGAGCAGTTCTTC
TRBV7-4	TRBJ2-5	TRBD2	NA	CASSQRGGPQETQYF	TGTGCCAGCAGCCAGCGGGGGGGGCCCCAAGAGACCCAGTACTTC
TRBV19	TRBJ2-1	TRBD2	NA	CASRLAGAGNEQFF	TGTGCCAGTAGACTAGCGGGAGCGGGAAATGAGCAGTTCTTC
TRBV28	TRBJ1-5	NA	few	CASSLRPDSNQPQHF	TGTGCCAGCAGTTTACGGCCCGATAGCAATCAGCCCCAGCATTTT
TRBV7-9	TRBJ1-5	TRBD1	few	CASSPQGSHGPQHF	TGTGCCAGCAGCCCACAGGGGAGTCATGGGCCCCAGCATTTT
TRBV4-1	TRBJ1-1	NA	NA	CASSQDSGRNTEAFF	TGCGCCAGCAGCCAAGATTCCGGCAGGAACACTGAAGCTTTCTTT
TRBV7-2	TRBJ1-6	NA	NA	CASSGLQAVSPLHF	TGTGCCAGCAGCGGTCTACAGGCGGTCTCACCCCTCCACTTT
TRBV6-2/TRBV6-3	TRBJ2-2	NA	NA	CASIPGLLTGELFF	TGTGCCAGCATCCCGGGACTTCTGACCGGGGAGCTGTTTTTT
TRBV7-8	TRBJ1-5	TRBD1	few	CASSLAGQGVNQPQHF	TGTGCCAGCAGCTTAGCGGGACAGGGAGTAAATCAGCCCCAGCATTTT
TRBV10-3	TRBJ1-5	TRBD1	few	CAISEYTGGNQPQHF	TGTGCCATCAGTGAGTACACAGGGGGCAATCAGCCCCAGCATTTT
TRBV20-1	TRBJ1-1	NA	NA	CSARWSGTEAFF	TGCAGTGCTAGATGGAGTGGCACTGAAGCTTTCTTT
TRBV6-6	TRBJ1-2	TRBD1	once	CASRQGADGYTF	TGTGCCAGCAGACAGGGGGCAGATGGCTACACCTTC
TRBV10-3	TRBJ2-1	NA	NA	CAISWDTGDEQFF	TGTGCCATCAGTTGGGACACCGGCGATGAGCAGTTCTTC
TRBV28	TRBJ1-1	NA	few	CASTYRNMLTEAFF	TGTGCCAGCACCTACAGGAATATGTTGACTGAAGCTTTCTTT
TRBV11-1	TRBJ2-3	TRBD2	NA	CASSPGLAYSTDTQYF	TGTGCCAGCAGCCCTGGACTAGCGTACAGCACAGATACGCAGTATTTT
TRBV3-1	TRBJ1-2	NA	NA	CASSQDSRLGYTF	TGTGCCAGCAGCCAAGATAGCAGGCTTGGCTACACCTTC
TRBV7-2	TRBJ1-2	NA	NA	CARSLRVRGYTF	TGTGCCCGCAGCTTAAGGGTACGGGGCTACACCTTC
TRBV12-3/TRBV12-4	TRBJ1-3	TRBD1	few	CASSPGQGIGNTIYF	TGTGCCAGCAGCCCGGGACAGGGAATCGGCAACACCATATATTTT
TRBV20-1	TRBJ1-1	TRBD1	few	CSALQGGETEAFF	TGCAGTGCCTTACAGGGGGGAGAGACTGAAGCTTTCTTT
TRBV11-2	TRBJ2-1	TRBD2	once	CASSLAASGANNEQFF	TGTGCCAGCAGCTTGGCGGCTAGCGGGGCTAACAATGAGCAGTTCTTC
TRBV6-6	TRBJ1-5	TRBD1	NA	CASRGTGIGQPQHF	TGTGCCAGCCGCGGGACAGGGATTGGTCAGCCCCAGCATTTT
TRBV11-2	TRBJ1-2	NA	many	CASSEGHLPVSNYGYTF	TGTGCCAGCAGCGAAGGACACTTGCCTGTCTCTAACTATGGCTACACCTTC